These 13 T cell receptor beta chains share one sample of origin, sequenced in a study of T cell responses to AZD1222 COVID-19 vaccine. Data came from immunoSEQ multiplex PCR; TCRdb stores just in-frame clones and leaves some out. There are more than 65,000 clones in the sample; 80% to 90% occur only once, and more than 3% lies in the top ten. The specimen was peripheral blood, collected 28 days after the second AZD1222 dose. The source is an adult who received the AZD1222 COVID-19 vaccine.

This rearrangement joins TRBV6-7 to TRBJ2-3; 8 nucleotides agree with TRBD2. TRBV6-7 is flagged as an ORF with uncertain function. CDR3 size: 15 residues. With 1 base clipped from V and 4 bases from J, the junction kept 4 bases outside the gene matches. The CDR3 DNA reads TGTGCCAGCAGTTACTTAGGACTAGCTTCAGATACGCAGTATTTT. This codes for CASSYLGLASDTQYF.

J is TRBJ2-2 and V is TRBV10-3, with TRBD2 as a possible D gene (5 bases). The CDR3 is made up of 17 amino acids. V was cut by 2 bases and J by 6 bases, with 19 bases left in between. The germline V gene has CDR1 ENHRY and CDR2 SYGVKD. CDR3 loop: CAISELGSQRLSGELFF. The CDR3 nucleotides are TGTGCCATCAGTGAGCTTGGGAGTCAGAGGCTATCCGGGGAGCTGTTTTTT.

V gene TRBV7-3 combines with J gene TRBJ2-3, with TRBD2 matching 11 bases. Germline CDR1 SGHTA, CDR2 FQGTGA. V lost 4 bases to trimming and J lost 5 bases; unmatched junction nucleotides: 8. The CDR3 is 16 amino acids. The CDR3 protein is CASSSTSGSWRDTQYF. The CDR3 DNA follows: TGTGCCAGCAGCTCAACTAGCGGGAGCTGGCGAGATACGCAGTATTTT.

The CDR3 sequence is CASSPWTSGYTGELFF. CDR3 in DNA: TGTGCCAGCAGTCCCTGGACTAGCGGGTACACCGGGGAGCTGTTTTTT. This rearrangement joins TRBV25-1 to TRBJ2-2; 11 nucleotides line up with TRBD2. There are 16 residues in the CDR3. J gave up 3 bases and V 5 bases, and 5 bases lay outside the gene matches. Germline CDR1 is MGHDK and CDR2 is SYGVNS.

The CDR3 reads CASSWDGDDYGYTF. For the CDR3, the DNA is TGTGCCAGCAGTTGGGATGGTGATGACTATGGCTACACCTTC. This chain uses TRBV2 with TRBJ1-2; D is unclear. Germline V gene lookup returns CDR1 SNHLY and CDR2 FYNNEI. Trimming cost V 5 bases and J 3 bases, with 13 bases left between them. The CDR3 runs 14 residues. The full variable domain, with the rest looked up from reference TRBV2 and TRBJ1-2, is EPEVTQTPSHQVTQMGQEVILRCVPISNHLYFYWYRQILGQKVEFLVSFYNNEISEKSEIFDDQFSVERPDGSNFTLKIRSTKLEDSAMYFCASSWDGDDYGYTFGSGTRLTVV.

The chain links TRBV19 to TRBJ2-7; TRBD1 aligns across 7 bases. V was clipped by 6 bases and J by 4 bases; unmatched bases: 9. The CDR3 extends over 14 amino acids. In germline, CDR1 is LNHDA, CDR2 SQIVND (reference sequence). CDR3 loop: CASSFSRDSYEQYF. The CDR3 nucleotides read TGTGCCAGTAGCTTTAGCCGGGACAGTTACGAGCAGTACTTC.

In this sample, this clone turned up once. The chain uses TRBV6-5 and TRBJ2-2; tentative D call: TRBD2 (6 bases). CDR3 length: 14 residues. The germline V gene encodes CDR1 MNHEY and CDR2 SVGAGI. Trimming shortened V by 2 bases and J by 7 bases, and 11 bases separated the two germline ends. Here the CDR3 reads CASSYTDGGGELFF. The CDR3 nucleotides read TGTGCCAGCAGTTACACCGACGGGGGCGGGGAGCTGTTTTTT.

The V call is TRBV28, the J call TRBJ1-4, with 7 positions matching TRBD1. Germline loops: CDR1 MDHEN, CDR2 SYDVKM. Unmatched junction bases numbered 8, after V lost 8 bases and J lost 8 bases. CDR3 size: 13 residues. The CDR3 loop reads CASRRGQVEKLFF. CDR3 coding DNA: TGTGCCAGCCGTAGGGGGCAGGTCGAAAAACTGTTTTTT. Filled out from reference TRBV28 and TRBJ1-4, the complete variable domain reads DVKVTQSSRYLVKRTGEKVFLECVQDMDHENMFWYRQDPGLGLRLIYFSYDVKMKEKGDIPEGYSVSREKKERFSLILESASTNQTSMYLCASRRGQVEKLFFGSGTQLSVL.

The J gene is TRBJ1-1, the V gene TRBV5-5; D not certain. CDR3 length equals 11 residues. V was cut by 6 bases and J by 4 bases, with 7 bases left in between. The germline V gene encodes CDR1 SGHKS and CDR2 YYEKEE (reference sequence). The CDR3 sequence: CASTPGTEAFF. CDR3 bases: TGTGCCAGCACCCCGGGCACTGAAGCTTTCTTT.

This sequence joins TRBV20-1 and TRBJ1-4, with 8 bases matching TRBD1. Germline CDR1 and CDR2: DFQATT and SNEGSKA (reference sequence). The J segment lost 2 bases and the V segment lost 3 bases, leaving 5 bases of the junction unmatched. CDR3 length equals 15 residues. The CDR3 loop reads CSASATGGTNEKLFF. The CDR3, as DNA: TGCAGTGCTAGTGCTACAGGGGGGACTAATGAAAAACTGTTTTTT.

This clone appeared once. The rearrangement uses TRBV19 and TRBJ1-3; D is ambiguous. The CDR3 extends over 16 amino acids. Germline assignment: CDR1 LNHDA and CDR2 SQIVND (reference sequence). Trimming removed 5 bases at V and 0 bases at J, with 14 bases between. The CDR3 DNA sequence: TGTGCCAGTAGTGCACAAGCCGGGAACTCTGGAAACACCATATATTTT. Translating it yields CASSAQAGNSGNTIYF. The entire variable domain, with the rest obtained from reference TRBV19 and TRBJ1-3, is as follows: DGGITQSPKYLFRKEGQNVTLSCEQNLNHDAMYWYRQDPGQGLRLIYYSQIVNDFQKGDIAEGYSVSREKKESFPLTVTSAQKNPTAFYLCASSAQAGNSGNTIYFGEGSWLTVV.

V gene TRBV9 combines with J gene TRBJ1-4; 7 bases map to TRBD1. V shed 2 bases and J 5 bases; nucleotides not matched to a gene: 6. This CDR3 is 15 amino acids long. Per the germline V gene, CDR1 is SGDLS and CDR2 is YYNGEE. The CDR3 is CASSVFGQENEKLFF. The DNA for the CDR3 is TGTGCCAGCAGCGTGTTCGGACAGGAGAATGAAAAACTGTTTTTT.

The V and J genes are TRBV19 and TRBJ2-3; D may be TRBD2 (6 bases). With 3 bases removed from V and 0 bases from J, the gap between germline ends came to 13 bases. CDR3 length equals 16 residues. Looked up from germline, CDR1 is LNHDA and CDR2 is SQIVND (reference sequence). CDR3 bases: TGTGCCAGTAGTATCCGTGGGACTGCTAGCACAGATACGCAGTATTTT. This sequence encodes CASSIRGTASTDTQYF.